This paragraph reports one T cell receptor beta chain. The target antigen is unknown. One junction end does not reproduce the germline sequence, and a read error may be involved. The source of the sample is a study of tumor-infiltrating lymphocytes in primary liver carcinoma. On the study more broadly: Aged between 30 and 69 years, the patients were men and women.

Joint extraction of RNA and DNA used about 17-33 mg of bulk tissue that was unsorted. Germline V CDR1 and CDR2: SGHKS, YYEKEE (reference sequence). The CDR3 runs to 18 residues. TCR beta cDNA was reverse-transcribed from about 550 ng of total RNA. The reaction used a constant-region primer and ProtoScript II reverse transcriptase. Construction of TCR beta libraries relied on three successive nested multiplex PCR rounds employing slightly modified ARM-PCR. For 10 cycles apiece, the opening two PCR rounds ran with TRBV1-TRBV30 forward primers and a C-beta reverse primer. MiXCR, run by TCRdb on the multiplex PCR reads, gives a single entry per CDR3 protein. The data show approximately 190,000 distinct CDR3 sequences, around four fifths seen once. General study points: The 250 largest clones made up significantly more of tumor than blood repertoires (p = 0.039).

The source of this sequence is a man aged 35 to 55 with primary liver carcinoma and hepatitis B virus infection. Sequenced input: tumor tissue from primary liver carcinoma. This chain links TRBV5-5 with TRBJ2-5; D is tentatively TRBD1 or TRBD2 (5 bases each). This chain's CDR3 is CASSLGSIGTEYQETQYF. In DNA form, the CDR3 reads TGTGCCAGCAGCCTTGGGTCGATCGGGACGGAGTACCAAGAGACCCAGTATTTC.